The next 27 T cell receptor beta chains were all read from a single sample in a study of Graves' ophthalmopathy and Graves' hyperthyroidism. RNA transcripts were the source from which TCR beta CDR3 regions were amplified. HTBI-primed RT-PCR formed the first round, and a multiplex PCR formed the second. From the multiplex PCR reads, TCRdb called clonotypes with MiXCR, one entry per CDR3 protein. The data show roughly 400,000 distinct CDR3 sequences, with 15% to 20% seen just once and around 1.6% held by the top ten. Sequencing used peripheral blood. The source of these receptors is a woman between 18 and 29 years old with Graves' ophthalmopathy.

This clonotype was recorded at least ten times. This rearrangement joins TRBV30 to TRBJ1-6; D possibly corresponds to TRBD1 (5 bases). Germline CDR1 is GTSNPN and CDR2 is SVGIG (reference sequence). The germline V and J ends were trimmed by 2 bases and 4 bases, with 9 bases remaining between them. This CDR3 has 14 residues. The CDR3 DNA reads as TGTGCCTGGAGTTTCGGGGCGTATAATTCACCCCTCCACTTT. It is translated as CAWSFGAYNSPLHF.

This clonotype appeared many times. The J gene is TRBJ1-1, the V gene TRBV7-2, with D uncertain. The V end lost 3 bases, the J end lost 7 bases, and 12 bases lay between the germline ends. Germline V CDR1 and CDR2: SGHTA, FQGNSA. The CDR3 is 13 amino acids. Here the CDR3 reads CASSLYVGFEAFF. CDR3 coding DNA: TGTGCCAGCAGCTTGTACGTGGGGTTTGAAGCTTTCTTT.

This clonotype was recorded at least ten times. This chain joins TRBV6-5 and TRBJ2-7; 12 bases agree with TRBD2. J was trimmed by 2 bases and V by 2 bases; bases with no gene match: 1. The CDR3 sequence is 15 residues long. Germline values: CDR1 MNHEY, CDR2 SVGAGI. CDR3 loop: CASSYGLAGTYEQYF. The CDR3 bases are TGTGCCAGCAGTTACGGACTAGCGGGGACCTACGAGCAGTACTTC.

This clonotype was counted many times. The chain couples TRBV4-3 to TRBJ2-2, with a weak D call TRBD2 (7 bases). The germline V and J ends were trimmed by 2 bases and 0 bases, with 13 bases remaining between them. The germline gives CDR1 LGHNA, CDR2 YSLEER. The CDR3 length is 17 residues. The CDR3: CASSQWGGRTNTGELFF. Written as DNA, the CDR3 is TGCGCCAGCAGCCAATGGGGGGGCAGAACGAACACCGGGGAGCTGTTTTTT.

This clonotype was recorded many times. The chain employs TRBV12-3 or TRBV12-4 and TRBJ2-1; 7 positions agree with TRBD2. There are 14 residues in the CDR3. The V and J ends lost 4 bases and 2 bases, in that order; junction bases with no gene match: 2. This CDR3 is CASSWRETYNEQFF. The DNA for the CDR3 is TGTGCCAGCAGTTGGCGGGAGACCTACAATGAGCAGTTCTTC.

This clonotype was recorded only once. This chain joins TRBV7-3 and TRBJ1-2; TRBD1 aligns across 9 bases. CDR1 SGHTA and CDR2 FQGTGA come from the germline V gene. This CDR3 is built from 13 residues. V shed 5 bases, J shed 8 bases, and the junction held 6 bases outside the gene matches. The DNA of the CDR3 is TGTGCCAGCAGCGCGGGGACAGGGAGAGGCTACACCTTC. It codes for CASSAGTGRGYTF.

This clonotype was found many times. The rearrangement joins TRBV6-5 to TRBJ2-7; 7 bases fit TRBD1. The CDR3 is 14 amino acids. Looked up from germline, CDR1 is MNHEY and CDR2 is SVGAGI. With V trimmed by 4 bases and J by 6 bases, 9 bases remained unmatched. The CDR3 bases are TGTGCCAGCAGTTCCAGGACAGGCTCTGGCGAGCAGTACTTC. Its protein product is CASSSRTGSGEQYF.

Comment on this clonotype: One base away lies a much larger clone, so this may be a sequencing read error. CDR3: CASSAYNLVTGELFF. In DNA form, the CDR3 reads TGTGCCAGCAGTGCCTATAATTTGGTAACCGGGGAGCTGTTTTTT. The chain employs TRBV25-1 and TRBJ2-2; D unresolved. Trimming cost V 4 bases and J 5 bases, with 14 bases left between them. This CDR3 has 15 residues. Germline assignment: CDR1 MGHDK and CDR2 SYGVNS.

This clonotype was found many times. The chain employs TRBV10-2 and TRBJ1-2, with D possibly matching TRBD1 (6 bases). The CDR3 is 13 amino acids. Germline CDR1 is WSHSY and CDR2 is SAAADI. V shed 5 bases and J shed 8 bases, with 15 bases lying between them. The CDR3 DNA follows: TGCGCCAGCAGTCTTGACAGGAGAGGAGGCTACACCTTC. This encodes CASSLDRRGGYTF.

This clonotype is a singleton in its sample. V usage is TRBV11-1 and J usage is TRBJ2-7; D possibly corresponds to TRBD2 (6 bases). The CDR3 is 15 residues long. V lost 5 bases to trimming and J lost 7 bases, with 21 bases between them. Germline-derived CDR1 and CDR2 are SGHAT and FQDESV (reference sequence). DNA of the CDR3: TGTGCCAGCAGCCTCGAAGCGGGCGGAACGCGAGAGCAGTACTTC. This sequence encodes CASSLEAGGTREQYF.

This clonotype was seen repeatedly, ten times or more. The CDR3 sequence is CASSTQTGGAGNQPQHF. The CDR3 region has the DNA TGTGCCAGCAGTACCCAGACAGGGGGCGCGGGCAATCAGCCCCAGCATTTT. The chain carries TRBV12-3 or TRBV12-4 and TRBJ1-5, with 10 positions matching TRBD1. V trimming: 5 bases; J trimming: 2 bases; junction bases outside the gene matches: 9. This CDR3 is built from 17 residues.

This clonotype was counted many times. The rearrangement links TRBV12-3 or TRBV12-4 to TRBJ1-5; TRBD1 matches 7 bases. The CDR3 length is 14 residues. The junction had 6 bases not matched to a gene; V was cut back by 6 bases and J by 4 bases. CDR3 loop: CASREGTANQPQHF. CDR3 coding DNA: TGTGCCAGCAGAGAGGGGACAGCTAATCAGCCCCAGCATTTT.

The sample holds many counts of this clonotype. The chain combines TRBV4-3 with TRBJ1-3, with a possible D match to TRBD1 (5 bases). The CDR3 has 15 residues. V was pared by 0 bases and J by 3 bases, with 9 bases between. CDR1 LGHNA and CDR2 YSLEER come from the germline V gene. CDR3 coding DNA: TGCGCCAGCAGCCAAGACGGGACCTTTGGAAACACCATATATTTT. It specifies CASSQDGTFGNTIYF.

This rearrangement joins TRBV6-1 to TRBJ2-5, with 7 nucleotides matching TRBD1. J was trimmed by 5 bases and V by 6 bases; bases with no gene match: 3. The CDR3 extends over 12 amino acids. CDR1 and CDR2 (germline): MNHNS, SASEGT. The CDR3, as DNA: TGTGCCAGCAGACAGGGGAGCGAGACCCAGTACTTC. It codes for CASRQGSETQYF.

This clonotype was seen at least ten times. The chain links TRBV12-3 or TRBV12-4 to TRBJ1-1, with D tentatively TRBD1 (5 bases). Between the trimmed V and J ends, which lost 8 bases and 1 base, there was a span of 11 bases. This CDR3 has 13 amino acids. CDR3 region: CASLRGPNTEAFF. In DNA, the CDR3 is TGTGCCAGCCTCCGGGGACCGAACACTGAAGCTTTCTTT.

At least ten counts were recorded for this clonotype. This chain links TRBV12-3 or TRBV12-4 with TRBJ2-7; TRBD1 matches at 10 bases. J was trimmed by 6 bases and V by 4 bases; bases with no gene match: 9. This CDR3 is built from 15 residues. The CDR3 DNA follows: TGTGCCAGCAGTTCCTCCTCGGGACAGGGGACCGAGCAGTACTTC. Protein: CASSSSSGQGTEQYF.

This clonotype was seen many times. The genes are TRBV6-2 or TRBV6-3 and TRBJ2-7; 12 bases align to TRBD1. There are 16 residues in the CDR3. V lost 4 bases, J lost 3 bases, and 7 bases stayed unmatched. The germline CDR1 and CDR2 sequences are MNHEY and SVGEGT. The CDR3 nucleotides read TGTGCCAGCAGTTTATCCGGGACAGGGGGCCTCTACGAGCAGTACTTC. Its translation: CASSLSGTGGLYEQYF.

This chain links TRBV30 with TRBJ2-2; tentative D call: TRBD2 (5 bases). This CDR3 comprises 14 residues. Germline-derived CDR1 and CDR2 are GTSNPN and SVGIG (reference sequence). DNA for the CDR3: TGTGCTCGAACGTGGGAGCCAAGCACCGGGGAGCTGTTTTTT. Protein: CARTWEPSTGELFF.

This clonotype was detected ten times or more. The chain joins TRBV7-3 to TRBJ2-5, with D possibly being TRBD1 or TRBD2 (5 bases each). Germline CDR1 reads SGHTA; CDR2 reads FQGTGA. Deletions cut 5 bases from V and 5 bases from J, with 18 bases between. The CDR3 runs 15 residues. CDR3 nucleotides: TGTGCCAGCAGCCCCAATGTTTCCTGGGGGGAGACCCAGTACTTC. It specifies CASSPNVSWGETQYF.

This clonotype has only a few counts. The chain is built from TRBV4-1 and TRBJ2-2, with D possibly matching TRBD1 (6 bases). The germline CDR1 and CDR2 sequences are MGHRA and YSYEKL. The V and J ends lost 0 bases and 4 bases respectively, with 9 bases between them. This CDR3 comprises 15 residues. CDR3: CASSQERGGTGELFF. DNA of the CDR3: TGCGCCAGCAGCCAAGAACGAGGGGGCACCGGGGAGCTGTTTTTT.

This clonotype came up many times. CDR3 protein: CASSQWLRGHQSGELFF. As DNA, the CDR3 is TGTGCCAGCAGCCAGTGGCTAAGGGGTCATCAGTCCGGGGAGCTGTTTTTT. V is TRBV7-9 and J is TRBJ2-2; maybe TRBD1 (5 bases). Germline CDR1 reads SEHNR; CDR2 reads FQNEAQ (reference sequence). Trimming pared 5 bases from V and 6 bases from J, leaving 22 bases between. The CDR3 totals 17 residues. Drawing the rest from reference TRBV7-9 and TRBJ2-2, the complete variable domain is DTGVSQNPRHKITKRGQNVTFRCDPISEHNRLYWYRQTLGQGPEFLTYFQNEAQLEKSRLLSDRFSAERPKGSFSTLEIQRTEQGDSAMYLCASSQWLRGHQSGELFFGEGSRLTVL.

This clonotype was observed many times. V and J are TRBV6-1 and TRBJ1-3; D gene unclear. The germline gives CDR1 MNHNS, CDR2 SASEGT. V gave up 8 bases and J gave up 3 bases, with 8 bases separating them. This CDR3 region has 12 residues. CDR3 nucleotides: TGTGCCAGCCATTCCTTTGGAAACACCATATATTTT. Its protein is CASHSFGNTIYF.

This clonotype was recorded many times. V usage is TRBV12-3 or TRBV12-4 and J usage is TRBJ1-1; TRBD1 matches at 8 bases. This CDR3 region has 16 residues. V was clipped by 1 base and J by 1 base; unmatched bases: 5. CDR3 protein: CASSLDIDRGNTEAFF. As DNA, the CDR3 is TGTGCCAGCAGTTTAGACATAGACAGGGGGAACACTGAAGCTTTCTTT.

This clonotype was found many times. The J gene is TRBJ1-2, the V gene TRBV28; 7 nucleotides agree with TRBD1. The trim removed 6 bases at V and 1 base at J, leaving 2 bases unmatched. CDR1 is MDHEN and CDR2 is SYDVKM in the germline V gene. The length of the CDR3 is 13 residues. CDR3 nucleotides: TGTGCCAGCAGATGGGACAGTAACTATGGCTACACCTTC. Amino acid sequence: CASRWDSNYGYTF.

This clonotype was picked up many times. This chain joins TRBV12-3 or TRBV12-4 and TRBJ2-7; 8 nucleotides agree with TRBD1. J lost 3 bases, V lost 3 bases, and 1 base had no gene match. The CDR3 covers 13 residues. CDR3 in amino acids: CASSLDRDYEQYF. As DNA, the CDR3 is TGTGCCAGCAGTTTGGACAGGGACTACGAGCAGTACTTC.

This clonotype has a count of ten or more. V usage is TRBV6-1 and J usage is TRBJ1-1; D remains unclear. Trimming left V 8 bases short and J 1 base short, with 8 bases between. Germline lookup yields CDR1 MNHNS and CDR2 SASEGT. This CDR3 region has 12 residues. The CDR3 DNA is TGTGCCAGCGGCGCGGGGAACACTGAAGCTTTCTTT. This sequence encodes CASGAGNTEAFF.

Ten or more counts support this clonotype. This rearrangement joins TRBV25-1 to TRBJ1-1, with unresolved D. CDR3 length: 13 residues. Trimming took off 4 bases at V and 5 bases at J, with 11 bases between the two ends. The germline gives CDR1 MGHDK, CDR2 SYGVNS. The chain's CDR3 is CASSGLGPTEAFF. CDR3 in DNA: TGTGCCAGCAGTGGCTTAGGACCGACTGAAGCTTTCTTT.